The present T cell receptor beta chain was sequenced within a study of blood T cell repertoires in COVID-19. Libraries were prepared by immunoSEQ multiplex PCR; TCRdb keeps only in-frame clonotypes and omits some of them. Of 65,000 to 90,000 clones in the sample, about nine tenths were seen once. CDR1 and CDR2 (germline): MNHEY, SVGEGT. This CDR3 is built from 12 residues. J lost 12 bases, V lost 5 bases, and 6 bases had no gene match. The sequence came from a human donor in a cohort sampled during active COVID-19. The sequencing input was peripheral blood. This chain links TRBV6-2 or TRBV6-3 with TRBJ2-3; TRBD2 aligns across 9 bases. CDR3 sequence: CASSTRLAAQYF. The CDR3 nucleotides read TGTGCCAGCAGTACCAGACTAGCGGCTCAGTATTTT.